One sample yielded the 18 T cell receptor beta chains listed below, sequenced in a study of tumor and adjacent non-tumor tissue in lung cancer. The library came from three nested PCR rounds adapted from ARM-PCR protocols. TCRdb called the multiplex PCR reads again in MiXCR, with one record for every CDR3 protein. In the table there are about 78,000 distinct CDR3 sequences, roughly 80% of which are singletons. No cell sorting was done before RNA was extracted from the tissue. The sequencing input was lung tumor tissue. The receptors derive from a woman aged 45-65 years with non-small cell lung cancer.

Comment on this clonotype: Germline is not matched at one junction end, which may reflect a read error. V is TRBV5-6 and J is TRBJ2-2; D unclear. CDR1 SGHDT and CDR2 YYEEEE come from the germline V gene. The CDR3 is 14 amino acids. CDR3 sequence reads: CAGSVGRNTGELFF. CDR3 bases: TGTGCCGGCAGTGTGGGTCGGAACACCGGGGAGCTGTTTTTT.

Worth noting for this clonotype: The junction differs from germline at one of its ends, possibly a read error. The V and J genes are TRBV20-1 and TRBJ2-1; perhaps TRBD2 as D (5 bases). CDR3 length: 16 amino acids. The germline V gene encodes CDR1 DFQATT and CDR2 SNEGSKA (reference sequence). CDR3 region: CSVRDLLRHDYNEQFF. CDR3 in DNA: TGCAGTGTTAGAGATCTTTTGAGACATGACTACAATGAGCAATTCTTC.

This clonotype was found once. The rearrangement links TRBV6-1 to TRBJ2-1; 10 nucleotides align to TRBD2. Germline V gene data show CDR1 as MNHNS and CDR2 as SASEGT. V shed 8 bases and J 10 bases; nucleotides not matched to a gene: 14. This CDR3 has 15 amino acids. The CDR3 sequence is CASGGAGGPESEQFF. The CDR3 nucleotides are TGTGCCAGCGGTGGAGCGGGAGGGCCAGAGAGCGAGCAGTTCTTC.

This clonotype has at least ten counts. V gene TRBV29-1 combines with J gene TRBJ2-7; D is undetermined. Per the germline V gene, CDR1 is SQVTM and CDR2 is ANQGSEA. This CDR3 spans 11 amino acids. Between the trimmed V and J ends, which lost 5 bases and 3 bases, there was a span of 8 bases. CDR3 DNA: TGCAGCGTTCAGGCCTACTACGAGCAGTACTTC. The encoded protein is CSVQAYYEQYF.

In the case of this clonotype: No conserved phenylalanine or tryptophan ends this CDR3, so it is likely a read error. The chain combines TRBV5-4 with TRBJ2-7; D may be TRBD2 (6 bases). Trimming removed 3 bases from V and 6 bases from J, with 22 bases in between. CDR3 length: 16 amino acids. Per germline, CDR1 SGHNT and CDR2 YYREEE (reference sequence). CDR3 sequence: CASSSGLTGVFSEQYL. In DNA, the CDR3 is TGTGCCAGCAGCTCAGGACTAACGGGAGTGTTCAGCGAGCAGTACCTC.

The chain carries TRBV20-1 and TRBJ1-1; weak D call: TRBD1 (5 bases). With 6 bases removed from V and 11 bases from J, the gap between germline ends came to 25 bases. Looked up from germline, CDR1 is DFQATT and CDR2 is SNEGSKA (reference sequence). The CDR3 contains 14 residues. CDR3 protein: CSASSGTGCRNAFF. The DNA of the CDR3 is TGCAGTGCCTCATCCGGGACTGGTTGTAGGAATGCTTTCTTT.

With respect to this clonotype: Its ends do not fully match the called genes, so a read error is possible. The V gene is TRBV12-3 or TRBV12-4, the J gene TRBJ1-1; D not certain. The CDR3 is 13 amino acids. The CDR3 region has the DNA TGTACCAGCAGTGTAGGGAGAGCCACTGAAGCTTTCTTT. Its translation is CTSSVGRATEAFF.

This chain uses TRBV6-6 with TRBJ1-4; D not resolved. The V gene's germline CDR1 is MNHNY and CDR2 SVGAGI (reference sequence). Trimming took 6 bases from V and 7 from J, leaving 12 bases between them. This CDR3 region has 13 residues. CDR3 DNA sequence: TGTGCCAGCAGGGAGACTTTGGGTGAAAAACTGTTTTTT. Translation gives CASRETLGEKLFF.

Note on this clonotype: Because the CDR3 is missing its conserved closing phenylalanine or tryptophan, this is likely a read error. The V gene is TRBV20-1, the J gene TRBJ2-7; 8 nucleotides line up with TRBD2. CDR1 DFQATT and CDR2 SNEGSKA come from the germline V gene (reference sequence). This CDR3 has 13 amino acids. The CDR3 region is CSVGGRSSYKQYL. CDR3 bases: TGCAGTGTGGGCGGGAGGAGCTCCTACAAGCAGTACTTA.

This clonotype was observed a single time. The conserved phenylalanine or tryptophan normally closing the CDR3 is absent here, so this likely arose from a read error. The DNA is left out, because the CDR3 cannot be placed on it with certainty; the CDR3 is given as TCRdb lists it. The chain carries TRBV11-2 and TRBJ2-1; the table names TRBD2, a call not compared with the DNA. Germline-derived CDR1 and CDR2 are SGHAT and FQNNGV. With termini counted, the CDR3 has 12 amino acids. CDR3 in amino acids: CASTGLPDEEFL.

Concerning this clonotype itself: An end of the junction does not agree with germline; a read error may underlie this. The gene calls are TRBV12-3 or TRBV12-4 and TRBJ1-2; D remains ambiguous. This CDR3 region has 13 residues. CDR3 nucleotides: TGTGCCAGCAATATTAGCACTAACTATGGCTACACGTTC. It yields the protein CASNISTNYGYTF.

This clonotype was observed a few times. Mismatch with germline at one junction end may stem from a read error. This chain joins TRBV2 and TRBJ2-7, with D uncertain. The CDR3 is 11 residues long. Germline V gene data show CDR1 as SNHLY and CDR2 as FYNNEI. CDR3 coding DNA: TGTGCCAGCAGTGTCGGTTACGGGCAGTATTTC. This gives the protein CASSVGYGQYF.

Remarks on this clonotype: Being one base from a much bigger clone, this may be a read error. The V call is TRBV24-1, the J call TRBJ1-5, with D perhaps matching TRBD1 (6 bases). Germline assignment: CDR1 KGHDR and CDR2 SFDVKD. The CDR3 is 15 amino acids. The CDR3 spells CATGDRTVSNQPQHF. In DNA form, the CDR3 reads TGTGCCACCGGTGATCGGACAGTTAGCAATCAGCCCCAGCATTTT.

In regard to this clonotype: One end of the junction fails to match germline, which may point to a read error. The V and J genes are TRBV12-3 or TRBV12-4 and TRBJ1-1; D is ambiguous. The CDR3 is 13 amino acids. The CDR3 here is CASTWVENTDAFF. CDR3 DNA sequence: TGTGCCAGCACTTGGGTGGAGAACACTGACGCTTTCTTT.

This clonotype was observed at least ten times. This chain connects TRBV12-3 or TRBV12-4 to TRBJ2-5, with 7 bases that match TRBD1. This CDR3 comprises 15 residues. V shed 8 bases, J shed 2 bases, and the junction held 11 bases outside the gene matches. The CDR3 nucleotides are TGTGCCAGCGGAACGACGGGACAGCCTCAAGAGACCCAGTACTTC. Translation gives CASGTTGQPQETQYF.

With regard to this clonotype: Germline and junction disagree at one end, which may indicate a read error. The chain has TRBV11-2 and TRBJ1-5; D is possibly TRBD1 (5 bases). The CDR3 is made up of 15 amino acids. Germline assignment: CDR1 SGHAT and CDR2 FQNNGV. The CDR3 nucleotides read TGTGCCAGCAACTTAGCGGGCCGGGGCAGTCAACCCCAGCATTTT. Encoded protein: CASNLAGRGSQPQHF.

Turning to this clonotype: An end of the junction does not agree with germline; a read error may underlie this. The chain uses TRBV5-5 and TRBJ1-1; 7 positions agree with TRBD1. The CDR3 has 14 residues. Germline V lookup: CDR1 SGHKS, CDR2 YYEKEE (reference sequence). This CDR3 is CASSLATGNTEASF. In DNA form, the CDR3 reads TGTGCCAGCAGCTTGGCGACAGGGAATACTGAAGCTTCCTTT. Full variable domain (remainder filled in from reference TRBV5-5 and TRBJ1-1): DAGVTQSPTHLIKTRGQQVTLRCSPISGHKSVSWYQQVLGQGPQFIFQYYEKEERGRGNFPDRFSARQFPNYSSELNVNALLLGDSALYLCASSLATGNTEASFGQGTRLTVV.

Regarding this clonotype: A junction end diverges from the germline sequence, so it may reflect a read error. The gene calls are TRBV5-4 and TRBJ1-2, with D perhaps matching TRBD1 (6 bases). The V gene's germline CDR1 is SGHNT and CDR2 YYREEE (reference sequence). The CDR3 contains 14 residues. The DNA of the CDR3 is TGTGCCAGCAGCCCAGACGGGGGGCCCTATGGCTACAGCTTC. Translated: CASSPDGGPYGYSF. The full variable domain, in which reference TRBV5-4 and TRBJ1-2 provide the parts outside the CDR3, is ETGVTQSPTHLIKTRGQQVTLRCSSQSGHNTVSWYQQALGQGPQFIFQYYREEENGRGNFPPRFSGLQFPNYSSELNVNALELDDSALYLCASSPDGGPYGYSFGSGTRLTVV.